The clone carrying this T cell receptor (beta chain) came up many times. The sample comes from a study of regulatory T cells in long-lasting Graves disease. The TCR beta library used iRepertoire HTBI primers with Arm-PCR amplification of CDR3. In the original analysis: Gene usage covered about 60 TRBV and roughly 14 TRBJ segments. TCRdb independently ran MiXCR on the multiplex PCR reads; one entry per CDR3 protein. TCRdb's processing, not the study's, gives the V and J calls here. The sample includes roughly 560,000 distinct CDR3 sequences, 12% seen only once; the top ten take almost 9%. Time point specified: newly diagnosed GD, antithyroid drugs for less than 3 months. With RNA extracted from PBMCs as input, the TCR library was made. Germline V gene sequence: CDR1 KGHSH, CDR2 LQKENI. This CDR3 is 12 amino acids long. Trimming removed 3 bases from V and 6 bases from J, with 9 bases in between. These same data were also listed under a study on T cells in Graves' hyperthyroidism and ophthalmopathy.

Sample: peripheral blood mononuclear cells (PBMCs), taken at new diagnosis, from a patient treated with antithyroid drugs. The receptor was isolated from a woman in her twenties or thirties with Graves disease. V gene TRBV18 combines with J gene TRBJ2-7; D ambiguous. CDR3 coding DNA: TGTGCCAGCTCACCCGGCCCTGGCGAGCAGTACTTC. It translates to CASSPGPGEQYF.